This section outlines one TCR beta chain sequence together with its context. PCR used 60 Vbeta primers and 13 Jbeta primers. Some clones are missing from TCRdb's copy, which holds only in-frame ones; the method was immunoSEQ multiplex PCR. Of about 160,000 clones listed, 80% to 85% are singletons. This entry is derived from a study of cytomegalovirus exposure and HLA in healthy donors. Germline CDR1 and CDR2: MNHNS and SASEGT. Deletions cut 2 bases from V and 3 bases from J, with 5 bases between. This CDR3 is 13 amino acids long. The sequence came from a woman younger than 35 in good health and CMV-seronegative. The material sequenced was PBMCs. The chain employs TRBV6-1 and TRBJ1-5; D gene ambiguous. The CDR3 loop reads CASSELLNQPQHF. DNA for the CDR3: TGTGCCAGCAGTGAATTACTCAATCAGCCCCAGCATTTT.